Below, 26 T cell receptor beta chains from the same sample are listed, as sequenced in a study of Ad26.COV2.S vaccination and SARS-CoV-2 variants. Libraries were prepared by immunoSEQ multiplex PCR; TCRdb keeps only in-frame clonotypes and omits some of them. The table includes fewer than 500,000 clones, roughly 91% detected once. The treatment: approximately 18 received Ad26.COV2.S at low or high dose, single or two shots; roughly 5 received placebo; per-sample allocation not given. Day 63 after the first vaccine or placebo injection was the time point for sampling. This specimen was peripheral blood, taken in a trial of Ad26.COV2.S vaccine versus placebo. All receptors come from a person between 18 and 65 years old who received the Ad26.COV2.S COVID-19 vaccine or a placebo.

The chain recombines TRBV20-1 with TRBJ2-3; D is unclear. The V and J ends lost 6 bases and 2 bases respectively, with 6 bases between them. The CDR3 has 11 residues. Germline lookup yields CDR1 DFQATT and CDR2 SNEGSKA (reference sequence). The CDR3 DNA reads as TGCAGTGCCGAGTTCACAGATACGCAGTATTTT. It is translated as CSAEFTDTQYF.

The chain recombines TRBV2 with TRBJ2-3, with D possibly being TRBD2 (5 bases). The V gene's germline CDR1 is SNHLY and CDR2 FYNNEI. The CDR3 runs 12 residues. Trimming removed 7 bases from V and 2 bases from J, with 7 bases in between. Written as DNA, the CDR3 is TGTGCCAGCAAAGCGGACACAGATACGCAGTATTTT. This translates into CASKADTDTQYF.

The J gene is TRBJ2-1, the V gene TRBV7-6, with 7 bases matching TRBD2. This CDR3 spans 15 amino acids. Per the germline V gene, CDR1 is SGHVS and CDR2 is FNYEAQ. V shed 3 bases, J shed 6 bases, and the junction held 8 bases outside the gene matches. CDR3 DNA: TGTGCCAGCAGCTTGAGGGAGGGCCGGGTCAATGAGCAGTTCTTC. Its protein is CASSLREGRVNEQFF.

The chain carries TRBV24-1 and TRBJ1-5; D remains unclear. Trimming stripped 5 bases from V and 4 bases from J, with 11 bases between. Germline CDR1 and CDR2: KGHDR and SFDVKD. There are 14 residues in the CDR3. CDR3 bases: TGTGCCACCAGTGCGGCAGGTCTTAATCAGCCCCAGCATTTT. Its translation: CATSAAGLNQPQHF.

This chain connects TRBV4-1 to TRBJ2-7; TRBD1 agrees at 10 bases. The V and J ends lost 2 bases and 5 bases, in that order; junction bases with no gene match: 6. The CDR3 runs 15 residues. CDR1 MGHRA and CDR2 YSYEKL come from the germline V gene. CDR3 in amino acids: CASSQNRQGANEQYF. In DNA form, the CDR3 reads TGCGCCAGCAGCCAAAATAGACAGGGGGCTAACGAGCAGTACTTC.

V is TRBV29-1 and J is TRBJ2-5, with 9 bases that match TRBD1. Germline CDR1 reads SQVTM; CDR2 reads ANQGSEA. The CDR3 is 16 residues long. Trimming cost V 3 bases and J 2 bases; bases outside gene matches: 10. The CDR3 protein is CSVETGTGSWQETQYF. DNA for the CDR3: TGCAGCGTTGAGACCGGGACAGGGTCTTGGCAAGAGACCCAGTACTTC.

The genes are TRBV30 and TRBJ2-5, with 8 bases aligning to TRBD2. This CDR3 is 15 amino acids long. The germline V gene encodes CDR1 GTSNPN and CDR2 SVGIG (reference sequence). V lost 2 bases, J lost 2 bases, and 7 bases stayed unmatched. This chain's CDR3 is CAWSSLSGVQETQYF. The CDR3 DNA follows: TGTGCCTGGAGTTCACTTAGCGGGGTACAAGAGACCCAGTACTTC. Based on the CDR3 plus reference TRBV30 and TRBJ2-5, the full variable domain is SQTIHQWPATLVQPVGSPLSLECTVEGTSNPNLYWYRQAAGRGLQLLFYSVGIGQISSEVPQNLSASRPQDRQFILSSKKLLLSDSGFYLCAWSSLSGVQETQYFGPGTRLLVL.

The chain recombines TRBV5-6 with TRBJ1-4, with D possibly TRBD1 on 6 matching bases. Germline V gives CDR1 SGHDT, CDR2 YYEEEE. This CDR3 has 15 residues. Trimming stripped 1 base from V and 5 bases from J, with 12 bases between. The CDR3 nucleotides read TGTGCCAGCAGCTTGTCCAGGGGAGGAAATGAAAAACTGTTTTTT. This translates into CASSLSRGGNEKLFF.

The rearrangement joins TRBV10-3 to TRBJ2-7; D is undetermined. Germline CDR1 reads ENHRY; CDR2 reads SYGVKD. V was cut by 5 bases and J by 4 bases, with 15 bases left in between. The CDR3 totals 14 residues. The DNA of the CDR3 is TGTGCCATCAGTACCTCCTACGACAATTACGAGCAGTACTTC. Residues: CAISTSYDNYEQYF.

J is TRBJ1-4 and V is TRBV7-9, with 10 nucleotides matching TRBD1. This CDR3 has 16 residues. Germline CDR1 and CDR2: SEHNR and FQNEAQ (reference sequence). The ends lost 5 bases at V and 3 bases at J; junction bases unmatched: 6. Written as DNA, the CDR3 is TGTGCCAGCAGCCCACTCGGACAGGGGGCTAATGAAAAACTGTTTTTT. Encoded protein: CASSPLGQGANEKLFF. The full variable domain, in which reference TRBV7-9 and TRBJ1-4 provide the parts outside the CDR3, is DTGVSQNPRHKITKRGQNVTFRCDPISEHNRLYWYRQTLGQGPEFLTYFQNEAQLEKSRLLSDRFSAERPKGSFSTLEIQRTEQGDSAMYLCASSPLGQGANEKLFFGSGTQLSVL.

The gene calls are TRBV5-6 and TRBJ1-2; no definite D call. The CDR3 has 11 residues. Germline V gene lookup returns CDR1 SGHDT and CDR2 YYEEEE. The V gene lost 2 bases and the J gene lost 7 bases, with 6 bases spanning the gap. The CDR3 bases are TGTGCCAGCAGCTTTGCAAGTGGCTACACCTTC. Amino acids: CASSFASGYTF.

This chain connects TRBV12-3 or TRBV12-4 to TRBJ2-1, with D hard to call. CDR3 length: 11 residues. V lost 8 bases and J lost 5, with 7 bases in between. The CDR3 sequence is CASLFHNEQFF. Here the CDR3 DNA reads TGTGCCAGCCTCTTTCACAATGAGCAGTTCTTC.

The chain links TRBV2 to TRBJ2-6, with 9 bases matching TRBD1. The germline CDR1 and CDR2 sequences are SNHLY and FYNNEI. The CDR3 extends over 16 amino acids. The ends lost 6 bases at V and 13 bases at J; junction bases unmatched: 16. The DNA of the CDR3 is TGTGCCAGCAGCACCCCCTCCGGGACAGGGCCTGGAGTCCTGACTTTC. Translation gives CASSTPSGTGPGVLTF.

In DNA, the CDR3 is TGTGCCAGCAGTCCTGCCGGGACCGACGTCTACGAGCAGTACTTC. Amino acid sequence: CASSPAGTDVYEQYF. The chain carries TRBV7-9 and TRBJ2-7; D may correspond to TRBD1 or TRBD2 (5 bases each). In germline, CDR1 is SEHNR, CDR2 FQNEAQ (reference sequence). Trimming took 6 bases from V and 3 from J, leaving 18 bases between them. CDR3 size: 15 residues.

This clone was recorded once. The CDR3 is CASTISGFGTDTQYF. The CDR3 nucleotides are TGTGCCAGCACCATAAGCGGTTTTGGCACAGATACGCAGTATTTT. The chain combines TRBV6-5 with TRBJ2-3, with a weak D call TRBD2 (5 bases). The V gene's germline CDR1 is MNHEY and CDR2 SVGAGI. This CDR3 has 15 residues. Trimming left V 7 bases short and J 1 base short, with 15 bases between.

The chain recombines TRBV5-1 with TRBJ2-3; 11 nucleotides match TRBD2. Germline assignment: CDR1 SGHRS and CDR2 YFSETQ. This CDR3 is built from 21 residues. V shed 1 base and J 2 bases; nucleotides not matched to a gene: 18. CDR3: CASSLFIPTSGKESLTDTQYF. DNA of the CDR3: TGCGCCAGCAGCTTGTTTATCCCGACTAGCGGGAAGGAGAGTCTCACAGATACGCAGTATTTT.

Turning to this clone: Other DNA sequences from this sample encode an identical CDR3 as well. This rearrangement joins TRBV7-3 to TRBJ1-5; D unclear. CDR3 length: 13 amino acids. Germline loops: CDR1 SGHTA, CDR2 FQGTGA. Trimming left V 3 bases short and J 4 bases short, with 7 bases between. The CDR3 is CASSLGRNQPQHF. The DNA for the CDR3 is TGTGCCAGCAGCTTGGGTAGGAATCAGCCCCAGCATTTT.

J is TRBJ2-5 and V is TRBV29-1; 10 bases match TRBD1. Unmatched junction bases numbered 2, after V lost 1 base and J lost 0 bases. This CDR3 region has 15 residues. In germline, CDR1 is SQVTM, CDR2 ANQGSEA. As DNA, the CDR3 is TGCAGCGTTGAAGGGGACAGGGGCTACCAAGAGACCCAGTACTTC. It codes for CSVEGDRGYQETQYF.

The chain employs TRBV28 and TRBJ2-7; possible D gene TRBD2, 6 bases. The ends were cut back, 3 bases at V and 1 base at J, with 16 bases in the middle. This CDR3 has 16 amino acids. Germline loops: CDR1 MDHEN, CDR2 SYDVKM. The CDR3 reads CASSFHQSGPSYEQYF. The DNA of the CDR3 is TGTGCCAGCAGTTTTCATCAAAGCGGGCCATCCTACGAGCAGTACTTC. Filled out from reference TRBV28 and TRBJ2-7, the complete variable domain reads DVKVTQSSRYLVKRTGEKVFLECVQDMDHENMFWYRQDPGLGLRLIYFSYDVKMKEKGDIPEGYSVSREKKERFSLILESASTNQTSMYLCASSFHQSGPSYEQYFGPGTRLTVT.

This chain connects TRBV27 to TRBJ2-5, with TRBD1 as a possible D gene (6 bases). Trimming pared 3 bases from V and 4 bases from J, leaving 15 bases between. The germline gives CDR1 MNHEY, CDR2 SMNVEV (reference sequence). The CDR3 totals 15 residues. This CDR3 reads CASSFHGQYPETQYF. The DNA of the CDR3 is TGTGCCAGCAGTTTCCACGGACAGTACCCAGAGACCCAGTACTTC.

V and J are TRBV7-7 and TRBJ2-2; D not resolved. This CDR3 has 13 residues. The germline V gene has CDR1 SSHAT and CDR2 FNYEAQ (reference sequence). V was shortened by 5 bases and J by 7 bases, with 11 bases between the two germline ends. In DNA, the CDR3 is TGTGCCAGCAGCCCCCGGCCGGGCGGGGAGCTGTTTTTT. Residues: CASSPRPGGELFF.

As regards this clone: The limits of the CDR3 on the DNA are not certain, so only TCRdb's listed CDR3 is given. The rearrangement uses TRBV2 and TRBJ2-2; the D call TRBD1 from the table was never checked on the DNA. The CDR3 is 15 residues long, ends included. The germline CDR1 and CDR2 sequences are SNHLY and FYNNEI. The CDR3 sequence: CASILDRGGSGELFF.

The chain recombines TRBV28 with TRBJ2-5, with D unclear. The CDR3 contains 13 residues. CDR1 is MDHEN, CDR2 SYDVKM, per germline. Trimming pared 5 bases from V and 2 bases from J, leaving 9 bases between. CDR3 DNA: TGTGCCAGCAGTCCGCCTCTTCAAGAGACCCAGTACTTC. Its translation: CASSPPLQETQYF.

The CDR3 loop is CASSKPGQGYYNEQFF. Here the CDR3 DNA reads TGTGCCAGCAGCAAACCGGGACAGGGGTACTACAATGAGCAGTTCTTC. The chain has TRBV7-2 and TRBJ2-1, with 10 bases that match TRBD1. Germline values: CDR1 SGHTA, CDR2 FQGNSA. The CDR3 runs 16 residues. J lost 3 bases, V lost 5 bases, and 7 bases had no gene match.

The CDR3 reads CASSQSGHRPPTGANVLTF. The CDR3 nucleotides are TGCGCCAGCAGTCAATCGGGACACCGACCACCCACTGGGGCCAACGTCCTGACTTTC. The rearrangement joins TRBV23-1 to TRBJ2-6; D is possibly TRBD1 (6 bases). TRBV23-1 is placed among ORFs of uncertain function. V dropped 0 bases and J dropped 2 bases, with 17 bases sitting between them. The CDR3 is 19 residues long.

The genes are TRBV28 and TRBJ1-2; D is perhaps TRBD1 (5 bases). Germline values: CDR1 MDHEN, CDR2 SYDVKM. V lost 4 bases and J 5 bases, leaving 14 bases between the germline ends. The CDR3 covers 14 residues. The CDR3 nucleotides read TGTGCCAGCAGTTCACAAGGGGTAGGGTATGGCTACACCTTC. It encodes CASSSQGVGYGYTF.